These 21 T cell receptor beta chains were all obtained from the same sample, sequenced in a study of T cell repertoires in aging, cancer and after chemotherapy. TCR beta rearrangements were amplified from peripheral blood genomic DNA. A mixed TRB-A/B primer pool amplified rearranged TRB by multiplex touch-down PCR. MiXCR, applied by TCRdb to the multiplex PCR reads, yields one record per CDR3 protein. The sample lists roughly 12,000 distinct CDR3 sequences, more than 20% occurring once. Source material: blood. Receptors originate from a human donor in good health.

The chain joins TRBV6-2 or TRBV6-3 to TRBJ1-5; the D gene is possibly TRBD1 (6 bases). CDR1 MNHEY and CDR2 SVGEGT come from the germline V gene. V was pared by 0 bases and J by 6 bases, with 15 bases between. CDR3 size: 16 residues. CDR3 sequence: CASSYSDKGGGQPQHF. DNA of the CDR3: TGTGCCAGCAGTTACTCCGACAAGGGAGGGGGTCAGCCCCAGCATTTT.

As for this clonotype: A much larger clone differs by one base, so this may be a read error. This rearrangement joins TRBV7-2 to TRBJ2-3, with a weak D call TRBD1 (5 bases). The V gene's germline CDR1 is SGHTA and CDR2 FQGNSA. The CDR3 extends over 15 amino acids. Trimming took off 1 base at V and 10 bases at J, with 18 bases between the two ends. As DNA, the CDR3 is TGTGCCAGCAGCTTAGTAACAGGTCCCACAAATGCGCAGTATTTT. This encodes CASSLVTGPTNAQYF.

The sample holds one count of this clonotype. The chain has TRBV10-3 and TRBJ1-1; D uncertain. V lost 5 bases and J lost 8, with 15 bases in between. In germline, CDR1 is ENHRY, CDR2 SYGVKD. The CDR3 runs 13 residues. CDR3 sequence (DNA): TGTGCCATCAGTCCAAGGTTGGGGTCCGAAGCTTTCTTT. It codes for CAISPRLGSEAFF.

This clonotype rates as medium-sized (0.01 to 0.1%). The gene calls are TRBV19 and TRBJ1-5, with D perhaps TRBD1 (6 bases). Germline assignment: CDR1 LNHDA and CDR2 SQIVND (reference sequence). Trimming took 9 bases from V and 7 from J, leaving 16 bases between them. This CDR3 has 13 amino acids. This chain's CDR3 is CASRGGIVQPQHF. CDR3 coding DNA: TGTGCCAGCCGAGGGGGGATCGTGCAGCCCCAGCATTTT.

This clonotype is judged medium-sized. The CDR3: CASRTGTGNSPLHF. The CDR3 DNA is TGTGCCAGCAGAACCGGGACAGGCAATTCACCCCTCCACTTT. V usage is TRBV6-1 and J usage is TRBJ1-6; 8 bases map to TRBD1. The CDR3 runs 14 residues. Germline CDR1 reads MNHNS; CDR2 reads SASEGT. V shed 6 bases, J shed 7 bases, and the junction held 5 bases outside the gene matches.

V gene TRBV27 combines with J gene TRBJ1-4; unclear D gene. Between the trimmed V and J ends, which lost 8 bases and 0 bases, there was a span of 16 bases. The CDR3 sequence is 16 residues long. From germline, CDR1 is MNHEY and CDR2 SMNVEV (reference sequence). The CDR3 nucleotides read TGTGCCAGCGGTCTAAGGGCCGGAGCAACTAATGAAAAACTGTTTTTT. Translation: CASGLRAGATNEKLFF.

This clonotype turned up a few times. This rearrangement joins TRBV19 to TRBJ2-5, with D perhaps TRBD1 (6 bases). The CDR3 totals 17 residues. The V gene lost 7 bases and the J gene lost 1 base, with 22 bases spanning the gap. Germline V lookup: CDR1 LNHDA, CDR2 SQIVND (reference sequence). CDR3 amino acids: CASKQIVGTKLQETQYF. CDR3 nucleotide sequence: TGTGCCAGTAAACAAATCGTGGGGACAAAACTCCAAGAGACCCAGTACTTC. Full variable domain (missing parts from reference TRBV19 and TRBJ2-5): DGGITQSPKYLFRKEGQNVTLSCEQNLNHDAMYWYRQDPGQGLRLIYYSQIVNDFQKGDIAEGYSVSREKKESFPLTVTSAQKNPTAFYLCASKQIVGTKLQETQYFGPGTRLLVL.

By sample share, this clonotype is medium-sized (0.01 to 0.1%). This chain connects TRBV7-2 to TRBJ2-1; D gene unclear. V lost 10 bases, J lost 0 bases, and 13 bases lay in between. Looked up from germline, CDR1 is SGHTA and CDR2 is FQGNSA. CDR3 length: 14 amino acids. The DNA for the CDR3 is TGTGCCACCAAAACAGAGAGCTCCTACAATGAGCAGTTCTTC. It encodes CATKTESSYNEQFF. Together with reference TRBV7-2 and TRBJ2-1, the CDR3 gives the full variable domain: GAGVSQSPSNKVTEKGKDVELRCDPISGHTALYWYRQSLGQGLEFLIYFQGNSAPDKSGLPSDRFSAERTGGSVSTLTIQRTQQEDSAVYLCATKTESSYNEQFFGPGTRLTVL.

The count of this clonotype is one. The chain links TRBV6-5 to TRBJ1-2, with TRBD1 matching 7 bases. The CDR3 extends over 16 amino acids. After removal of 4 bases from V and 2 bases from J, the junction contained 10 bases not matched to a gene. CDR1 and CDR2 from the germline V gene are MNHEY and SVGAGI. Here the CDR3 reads CASSSTLTGSNYGYTF. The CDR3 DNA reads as TGTGCCAGCAGTTCCACCTTGACAGGGTCCAACTATGGCTACACCTTC.

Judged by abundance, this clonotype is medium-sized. The CDR3 reads CASSLFVSMNTEAFF. The DNA of the CDR3 is TGTGCCAGCAGTTTATTTGTCAGCATGAACACTGAAGCTTTCTTT. The V gene is TRBV12-3 or TRBV12-4, the J gene TRBJ1-1; no firm D call. The CDR3 extends over 15 amino acids. Trimming cost V 2 bases and J 0 bases, with 10 bases left between them.

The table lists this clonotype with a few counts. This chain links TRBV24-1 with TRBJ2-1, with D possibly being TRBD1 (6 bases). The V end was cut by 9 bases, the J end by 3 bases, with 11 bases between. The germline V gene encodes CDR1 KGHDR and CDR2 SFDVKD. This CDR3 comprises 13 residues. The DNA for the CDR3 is TGTGCCACCTCTCGGGACAACTACAATGAGCAGTTCTTC. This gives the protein CATSRDNYNEQFF.

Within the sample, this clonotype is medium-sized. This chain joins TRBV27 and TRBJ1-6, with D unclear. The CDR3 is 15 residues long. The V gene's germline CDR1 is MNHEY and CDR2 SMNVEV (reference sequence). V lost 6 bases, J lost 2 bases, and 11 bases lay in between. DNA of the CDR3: TGTGCCAGCAGGAAGAATATGGCCTATAATTCACCCCTCCACTTT. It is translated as CASRKNMAYNSPLHF.

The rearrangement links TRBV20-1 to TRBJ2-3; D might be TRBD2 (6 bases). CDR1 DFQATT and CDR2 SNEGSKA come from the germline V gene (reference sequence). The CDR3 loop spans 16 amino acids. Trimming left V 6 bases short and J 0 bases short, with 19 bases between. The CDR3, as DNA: TGCAGTGCAGAGGACGGGGACTTTCGTAGCACAGATACGCAGTATTTT. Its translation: CSAEDGDFRSTDTQYF.

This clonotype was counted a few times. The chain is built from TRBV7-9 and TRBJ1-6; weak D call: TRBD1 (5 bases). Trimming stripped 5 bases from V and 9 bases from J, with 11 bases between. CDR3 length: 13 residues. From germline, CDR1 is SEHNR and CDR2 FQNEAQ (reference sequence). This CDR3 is CASSPGGGSPLHF. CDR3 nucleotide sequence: TGTGCCAGCAGCCCGGGGGGGGGTTCACCCCTCCACTTT. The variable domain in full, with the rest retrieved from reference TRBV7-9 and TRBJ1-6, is DTGVSQNPRHKITKRGQNVTFRCDPISEHNRLYWYRQTLGQGPEFLTYFQNEAQLEKSRLLSDRFSAERPKGSFSTLEIQRTEQGDSAMYLCASSPGGGSPLHFGNGTRLTVT.

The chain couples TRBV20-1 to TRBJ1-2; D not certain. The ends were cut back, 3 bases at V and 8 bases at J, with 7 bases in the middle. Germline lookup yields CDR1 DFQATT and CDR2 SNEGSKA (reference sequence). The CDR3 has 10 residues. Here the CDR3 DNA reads TGCAGTGCTAGTAAAGTAGGCTACACCTTC. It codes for CSASKVGYTF.

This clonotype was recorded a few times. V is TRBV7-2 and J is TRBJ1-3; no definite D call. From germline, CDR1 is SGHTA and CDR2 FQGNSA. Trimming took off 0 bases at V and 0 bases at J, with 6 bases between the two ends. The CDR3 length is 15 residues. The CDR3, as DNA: TGTGCCAGCAGCTTAGCTGCCCTCTCTGGAAACACCATATATTTT. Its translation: CASSLAALSGNTIYF.

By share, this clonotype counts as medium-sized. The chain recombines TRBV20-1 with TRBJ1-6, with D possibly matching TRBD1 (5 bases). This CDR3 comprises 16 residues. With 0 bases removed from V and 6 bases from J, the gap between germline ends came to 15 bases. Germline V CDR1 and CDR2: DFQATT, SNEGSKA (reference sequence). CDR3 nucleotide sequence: TGCAGTGCTAGAGATTATGTAGGGGCGGGTAATTCACCCCTCCACTTT. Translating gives CSARDYVGAGNSPLHF.

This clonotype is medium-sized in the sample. CDR3: CSVRRQEGTEAFF. Here the CDR3 DNA reads TGCAGCGTTCGAAGGCAGGAGGGCACTGAAGCTTTCTTT. The chain combines TRBV29-1 with TRBJ1-1, with no clear D. The CDR3 totals 13 residues. Looked up from germline, CDR1 is SQVTM and CDR2 is ANQGSEA. V dropped 5 bases and J dropped 4 bases, with 14 bases sitting between them.

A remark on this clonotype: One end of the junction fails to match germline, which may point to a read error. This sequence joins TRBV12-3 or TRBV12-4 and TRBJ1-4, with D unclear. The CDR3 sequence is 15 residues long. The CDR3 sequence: CTSSLALNGNEKLFF. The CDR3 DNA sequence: TGTACCAGCAGTTTAGCGCTAAACGGGAATGAAAAACTGTTTTTT.

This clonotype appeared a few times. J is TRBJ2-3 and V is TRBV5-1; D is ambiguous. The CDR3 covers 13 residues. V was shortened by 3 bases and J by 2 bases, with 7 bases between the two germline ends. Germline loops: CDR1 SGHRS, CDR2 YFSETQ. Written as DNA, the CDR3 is TGCGCCAGCAGCTCCTCCCCCACAGATACGCAGTATTTT. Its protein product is CASSSSPTDTQYF.

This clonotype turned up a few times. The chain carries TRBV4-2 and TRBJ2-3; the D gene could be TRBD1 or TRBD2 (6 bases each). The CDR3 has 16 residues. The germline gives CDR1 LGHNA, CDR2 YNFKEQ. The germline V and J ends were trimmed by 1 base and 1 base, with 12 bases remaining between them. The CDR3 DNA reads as TGTGCCAGCAGCCAAGGAGTTGGGGGGCGCACAGATACGCAGTATTTT. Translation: CASSQGVGGRTDTQYF.